The 22 T cell receptor beta chains below come from one sample, sequenced in a study of cytomegalovirus exposure and HLA in healthy donors. PCR was performed using 60 Vbeta and 13 Jbeta primers. The protocol was immunoSEQ multiplex PCR, while the TCRdb copy is restricted to in-frame clones and leaves out a portion. The sample records more than 140,000 clones, about 75% being singletons. Sequencing was done on a sample of PBMCs. These TCRs come from a male donor in good health and CMV-seronegative.

This chain connects TRBV11-2 to TRBJ2-5; 7 nucleotides match TRBD2. The J call may be in error: the DNA end matches TRBJ2-7 better. Germline V gives CDR1 SGHAT, CDR2 FQNNGV. The CDR3 has 14 amino acids. In nucleotides, the CDR3 is TGTGCCAGCAGACCCCGGGGGGTCTCCTACGAGCAGTACTTC. Translated: CASRPRGVSYEQYF.

This chain joins TRBV15 and TRBJ2-2; D gene uncertain. The CDR3 has 13 residues. Germline V CDR1 and CDR2: LNHNV, YYDKDF (reference sequence). The V end lost 2 bases, the J end lost 4 bases, and 5 bases lay between the germline ends. The CDR3, as DNA: TGTGCCACCAGCAGACCTTTCACCGGGGAGCTGTTTTTT. Its protein is CATSRPFTGELFF.

The rearrangement links TRBV25-1 to TRBJ1-6; D remains unclear. The CDR3 length is 14 residues. The V gene lost 4 bases and the J gene lost 0 bases, with 4 bases spanning the gap. Germline V gene data show CDR1 as MGHDK and CDR2 as SYGVNS. The CDR3 bases are TGTGCCAGCAGTGTTTACTCCTATAATTCACCCCTCCACTTT. Translation gives CASSVYSYNSPLHF.

J is TRBJ1-3 and V is TRBV7-9, with D perhaps TRBD1 (5 bases). Deletions cut 4 bases from V and 0 bases from J, with 16 bases between. From germline, CDR1 is SEHNR and CDR2 FQNEAQ (reference sequence). CDR3 size: 17 residues. CDR3 nucleotides: TGTGCCAGCAGCTCGCGGAGGTGGGGGGGCTCTGGAAACACCATATATTTT. This translates into CASSSRRWGGSGNTIYF.

V gene TRBV5-1 combines with J gene TRBJ2-7; D is perhaps TRBD2 (7 bases). CDR1 and CDR2 (germline): SGHRS, YFSETQ. V lost 5 bases and J 6 bases, leaving 15 bases between the germline ends. The CDR3 covers 13 residues. The DNA for the CDR3 is TGCGCCAGCAGACAAGGGGGGGAAATCGAGCAGTACTTC. As protein: CASRQGGEIEQYF.

V and J are TRBV7-3 and TRBJ1-2; TRBD1 aligns across 7 bases. The ends lost 0 bases at V and 7 bases at J; junction bases unmatched: 2. The CDR3 loop spans 13 amino acids. Germline V gene sequence: CDR1 SGHTA, CDR2 FQGTGA. CDR3 sequence reads: CASSLTWDSGYTF. The CDR3 DNA is TGTGCCAGCAGCTTAACGTGGGACAGTGGCTACACCTTC.

This chain's CDR3 is CAWAKRENTEAFF. The CDR3, as DNA: TGTGCCTGGGCGAAGAGAGAGAACACTGAAGCTTTCTTT. The chain recombines TRBV30 with TRBJ1-1; no clear D. Trimming stripped 5 bases from V and 1 base from J, with 11 bases between. The V gene's germline CDR1 is GTSNPN and CDR2 SVGIG (reference sequence). The CDR3 totals 13 residues.

The chain links TRBV4-1 to TRBJ2-3, with 7 bases aligning to TRBD2. V was clipped by 1 base and J by 6 bases; unmatched bases: 7. Germline V gives CDR1 MGHRA, CDR2 YSYEKL. This CDR3 is 15 amino acids long. The CDR3 DNA sequence: TGCGCCAGCAGCCAAGTAAGACTAGCCCCCGATACGCAGTATTTT. Translation gives CASSQVRLAPDTQYF.

The chain is built from TRBV6-1 and TRBJ1-2; the D gene is possibly TRBD1 (6 bases). CDR3 length: 13 amino acids. V dropped 4 bases and J dropped 4 bases, with 10 bases sitting between them. The germline V gene encodes CDR1 MNHNS and CDR2 SASEGT. The CDR3 here is CASSGGTSYGYTF. DNA of the CDR3: TGTGCCAGCAGTGGAGGGACAAGCTATGGCTACACCTTC.

The chain carries TRBV7-2 and TRBJ2-1; TRBD1 matches 11 bases. The CDR3 loop spans 16 amino acids. Trimming removed 5 bases from V and 2 bases from J; junction bases left unmatched: 5. Germline V CDR1 and CDR2: SGHTA, FQGNSA. CDR3 residues: CASSPRTGGAYNEQFF. The CDR3 nucleotides are TGTGCCAGCAGCCCTCGGACAGGGGGCGCCTACAATGAGCAGTTCTTC.

V is TRBV7-3 and J is TRBJ2-1, with unresolved D. Trimming pared 4 bases from V and 7 bases from J, leaving 8 bases between. This CDR3 has 12 residues. Germline loops: CDR1 SGHTA, CDR2 FQGTGA. In DNA form, the CDR3 reads TGTGCCAGCAGCTCGATGACTAATGAGCAGTTCTTC. This codes for CASSSMTNEQFF.

The chain combines TRBV5-1 with TRBJ1-1; tentative D call: TRBD1 (6 bases). The germline gives CDR1 SGHRS, CDR2 YFSETQ. The CDR3 runs to 15 residues. Trimming took 1 base from V and 0 from J, leaving 10 bases between them. The CDR3 DNA sequence: TGCGCCAGCAGCTTGTCAGGGGCTCTGAACACTGAAGCTTTCTTT. It specifies CASSLSGALNTEAFF.

The chain joins TRBV18 to TRBJ1-5; D call uncertain. Trimming took 1 base from V and 0 from J, leaving 7 bases between them. From germline, CDR1 is KGHSH and CDR2 LQKENI. This CDR3 comprises 15 residues. The CDR3 is CASSPRPDSNQPQHF. For the CDR3, the DNA is TGTGCCAGCTCACCACGGCCCGATAGCAATCAGCCCCAGCATTTT.

The CDR3 sequence is CATSSGQGYEQYF. In DNA, the CDR3 is TGTGCCACCAGCAGCGGACAGGGCTACGAGCAGTACTTC. The chain combines TRBV15 with TRBJ2-5; 8 bases match TRBD1. The DNA end is a closer match to TRBJ2-7, so the J assignment may be wrong. CDR3 length: 13 residues. Germline V CDR1 and CDR2: LNHNV, YYDKDF (reference sequence).

The chain couples TRBV27 to TRBJ2-3; 9 bases are a match to TRBD1. With 1 base clipped from V and 6 bases from J, the junction kept 8 bases outside the gene matches. The CDR3 runs 16 residues. Germline CDR1 and CDR2: MNHEY and SMNVEV (reference sequence). DNA of the CDR3: TGTGCCAGCAGTTTATTTTGGACAGGGGAGAGGGATACGCAGTATTTT. Its translation: CASSLFWTGERDTQYF.

The chain recombines TRBV11-2 with TRBJ2-3, with D tentatively TRBD1 (6 bases). The CDR3 loop spans 15 amino acids. V was clipped by 0 bases and J by 4 bases, with 11 bases between them. The germline V gene has CDR1 SGHAT and CDR2 FQNNGV. CDR3 sequence (DNA): TGTGCCAGCAGCTTAGATTGGTCAGGGGCAGATACGCAGTATTTT. It translates to CASSLDWSGADTQYF.

Comment on this clone: The same CDR3 can be traced to other DNA sequences in this sample. This chain joins TRBV9 and TRBJ2-3; 10 bases agree with TRBD2. This CDR3 is built from 15 residues. V shed 4 bases and J 1 base; nucleotides not matched to a gene: 3. Germline V CDR1 and CDR2: SGDLS, YYNGEE. CDR3: CASSLAGGRTDTQYF. The CDR3 DNA follows: TGTGCCAGCAGCTTAGCGGGAGGACGCACAGATACGCAGTATTTT.

The DNA for the CDR3 is TGTGCCAGCAGCTTTAGGCGGGACCAAGAGACCCAGTACTTC. Residues: CASSFRRDQETQYF. This sequence joins TRBV7-9 and TRBJ2-5, with D maybe TRBD2 (5 bases). The germline V gene encodes CDR1 SEHNR and CDR2 FQNEAQ (reference sequence). The CDR3 is made up of 14 amino acids. V lost 3 bases and J lost 0, with 8 bases in between.

This sequence joins TRBV15 and TRBJ1-1, with TRBD1 matching 8 bases. The length of the CDR3 is 15 residues. CDR1 LNHNV and CDR2 YYDKDF come from the germline V gene (reference sequence). V lost 3 bases and J lost 0; bases outside the gene matches: 3. The CDR3 DNA is TGTGCCACCAGCAGGGACAGGGTTTTGAACACTGAAGCTTTCTTT. Amino acids: CATSRDRVLNTEAFF. The complete variable domain, with remaining parts taken from reference TRBV15 and TRBJ1-1, reads DAMVIQNPRYQVTQFGKPVTLSCSQTLNHNVMYWYQQKSSQAPKLLFHYYDKDFNNEADTPDNFQSRRPNTSFCFLDIRSPGLGDTAMYLCATSRDRVLNTEAFFGQGTRLTVV.

This clone was observed a handful of times. This sequence joins TRBV18 and TRBJ2-1; D is perhaps TRBD2 (6 bases). The germline V and J ends were trimmed by 4 bases and 4 bases, with 11 bases remaining between them. Germline CDR1 and CDR2: KGHSH and LQKENI. The CDR3 has 14 amino acids. The CDR3 spells CASSRLAGYNEQFF. In DNA, the CDR3 is TGTGCCAGCTCACGTTTGGCGGGGTACAATGAGCAGTTCTTC.

This chain uses TRBV6-6 with TRBJ1-1; 10 bases agree with TRBD1. The germline gives CDR1 MNHNY, CDR2 SVGAGI (reference sequence). This CDR3 spans 15 amino acids. V shed 2 bases, J shed 7 bases, and the junction held 7 bases outside the gene matches. The CDR3 reads CASSYDGTGDIEAFF. CDR3 sequence (DNA): TGTGCCAGCAGTTACGACGGGACAGGGGATATTGAAGCTTTCTTT.

This clone was picked up one time. The J gene is TRBJ2-1, the V gene TRBV7-2, with 10 bases aligning to TRBD1. Per the germline V gene, CDR1 is SGHTA and CDR2 is FQGNSA. This CDR3 contains 13 residues. Trimming took 5 bases from V and 6 from J; bases not matched to a gene: 1. The CDR3 DNA is TGTGCCAGCAGCAGGGACAGGGGCAATGAGCAGTTCTTC. Protein sequence: CASSRDRGNEQFF.